The 20 T cell receptor beta chains listed next were all sequenced from one sample in a study of response to subunit inactivated influenza vaccine. Each CDR3 protein gets one entry after TCRdb re-called the RT-PCR reads with MiXCR. This sample has roughly 670,000 distinct CDR3 sequences; less than 15% occur once, and the top ten carry approximately 7.6%. This specimen was PBMCs from blood, taken 14 to 15 days before vaccination. The origin of the receptors is a man aged 45-65 years who received an inactivated influenza vaccine.

V is TRBV4-3 and J is TRBJ2-7, with D perhaps TRBD1 (5 bases). The CDR3 runs to 15 residues. The ends were cut back, 5 bases at V and 1 base at J, with 15 bases in the middle. The germline CDR1 and CDR2 sequences are LGHNA and YSLEER. In DNA form, the CDR3 reads TGCGCCAGCAGCAGTGGGGCGGTTGCTTCCTACGAGCAGTACTTC. It specifies CASSSGAVASYEQYF.

Only a few counts were recorded for this clonotype. V gene TRBV7-2 combines with J gene TRBJ2-1; D is unclear. Germline values: CDR1 SGHTA, CDR2 FQGNSA. The CDR3 covers 13 residues. V was shortened by 1 base and J by 3 bases, with 4 bases between the two germline ends. The CDR3 loop is CASSLGNYNEQFF. As DNA, the CDR3 is TGTGCCAGCAGCTTAGGCAACTACAATGAGCAGTTCTTC.

A few counts support this clonotype. The CDR3 loop is CASSSDRQTYEQYF. DNA for the CDR3: TGTGCCAGCAGCTCGGACAGGCAGACCTACGAGCAGTACTTC. The chain recombines TRBV13 with TRBJ2-7; 7 bases map to TRBD1. Germline V CDR1 and CDR2: PRHDT, FYEKMQ (reference sequence). The CDR3 spans 14 residues. The J segment lost 2 bases and the V segment lost 4 bases, leaving 5 bases of the junction unmatched.

There are many counts of this clonotype. The chain has TRBV20-1 and TRBJ1-4; the D is unclear. This CDR3 spans 12 amino acids. V was shortened by 3 bases and J by 5 bases, with 7 bases between the two germline ends. Germline loops: CDR1 DFQATT, CDR2 SNEGSKA (reference sequence). The CDR3 loop is CSASPENEKLFF. The DNA of the CDR3 is TGCAGTGCTAGTCCCGAGAATGAAAAACTGTTTTTT.

The chain has TRBV20-1 and TRBJ2-7; the match to TRBD2 covers 10 bases. This CDR3 has 15 amino acids. V gave up 1 base and J gave up 7 bases; unmatched junction bases: 10. Germline lookup yields CDR1 DFQATT and CDR2 SNEGSKA (reference sequence). CDR3 DNA: TGCAGTGCTAGAGCAGAAGCGGGGGGGCTAGGAGAGCAGTACTTC. Amino acid sequence: CSARAEAGGLGEQYF.

This chain joins TRBV12-3 or TRBV12-4 and TRBJ2-7, with D unclear. This CDR3 is built from 12 residues. Between the trimmed V and J ends, which lost 8 bases and 1 base, there was a span of 9 bases. The CDR3 loop reads CASGWNSYEQYF. The CDR3 bases are TGTGCCAGCGGATGGAATTCCTACGAGCAGTACTTC.

The chain uses TRBV24-1 and TRBJ2-3; D is undetermined. V dropped 0 bases and J dropped 3 bases, with 6 bases sitting between them. Germline assignment: CDR1 KGHDR and CDR2 SFDVKD. CDR3 length: 14 amino acids. CDR3 in DNA: TGTGCCACCAGTGATTTGCAACAGACAGATACGCAGTATTTT. It specifies CATSDLQQTDTQYF.

This clonotype showed up just a few times. The gene calls are TRBV5-1 and TRBJ2-1, with D maybe TRBD2 (6 bases). This CDR3 spans 13 amino acids. Germline CDR1 reads SGHRS; CDR2 reads YFSETQ. Between the trimmed V and J ends, which lost 0 bases and 12 bases, there was a span of 13 bases. This CDR3 reads CASSLGPSGGQFF. The CDR3 DNA reads as TGCGCCAGCAGCTTGGGTCCTTCCGGGGGGCAGTTCTTC.

The rearrangement uses TRBV12-3 or TRBV12-4 and TRBJ2-1, with a tentative D call TRBD2 (7 bases). The CDR3 is 15 amino acids. The V and J ends lost 3 bases and 2 bases respectively, with 11 bases between them. The CDR3 DNA is TGTGCCAGCAGTTTTCGAGGGGGGGCCTACAATGAGCAGTTCTTC. The encoded protein is CASSFRGGAYNEQFF.

This clonotype turned up a few times. This rearrangement joins TRBV11-2 to TRBJ2-1; D gene ambiguous. The CDR3 contains 18 residues. The V gene's germline CDR1 is SGHAT and CDR2 FQNNGV. V dropped 1 base and J dropped 2 bases, with 18 bases sitting between them. For the CDR3, the DNA is TGTGCCAGCAGCTTAGGAAAGGGTCCCGGTATAACCTACAATGAGCAGTTCTTC. Translation: CASSLGKGPGITYNEQFF.

This clonotype has just a few counts. The CDR3 DNA reads TGCGCCAGCAGCCCCGGGACTAGCGGGGGGGGGTTCTACAATGAGCAGTTCTTC. It specifies CASSPGTSGGGFYNEQFF. The rearrangement joins TRBV4-3 to TRBJ2-1; TRBD2 matches 16 bases. This CDR3 spans 18 amino acids. Germline V CDR1 and CDR2: LGHNA, YSLEER. J gave up 3 bases and V 4 bases, and 6 bases lay outside the gene matches.

The V call is TRBV2, the J call TRBJ2-7, with a possible D match to TRBD1 (6 bases). V lost 6 bases and J lost 0, with 15 bases in between. The CDR3 has 15 amino acids. In germline, CDR1 is SNHLY, CDR2 FYNNEI. CDR3 region: CASRADSLSSYEQYF. Written as DNA, the CDR3 is TGTGCCAGCAGGGCGGACAGTTTAAGCTCCTACGAGCAGTACTTC.

This clonotype was seen only a few times. This chain uses TRBV7-9 with TRBJ1-2; possibly TRBD1 for D (5 bases). CDR1 is SEHNR, CDR2 FQNEAQ, per germline (reference sequence). V lost 1 base to trimming and J lost 0 bases, with 9 bases between them. The CDR3 extends over 15 amino acids. The CDR3 spells CASSLVGGANYGYTF. DNA for the CDR3: TGTGCCAGCAGCTTAGTTGGGGGAGCTAACTATGGCTACACCTTC. Looking up the rest from reference TRBV7-9 and TRBJ1-2 gives the full variable domain: DTGVSQNPRHKITKRGQNVTFRCDPISEHNRLYWYRQTLGQGPEFLTYFQNEAQLEKSRLLSDRFSAERPKGSFSTLEIQRTEQGDSAMYLCASSLVGGANYGYTFGSGTRLTVV.

J is TRBJ1-6 and V is TRBV20-1; D might be TRBD1 (5 bases). The CDR3 extends over 13 amino acids. Germline CDR1 DFQATT, CDR2 SNEGSKA (reference sequence). The CDR3 DNA reads as TGCATTCCCGTGTCCGGGGACAATTCACCCCTCCACTTT. Amino acid sequence: CIPVSGDNSPLHF.

This chain uses TRBV6-1 with TRBJ1-4; a possible D gene is TRBD1 (6 bases). Trimming removed 4 bases from V and 4 bases from J, with 13 bases in between. The CDR3 loop spans 15 amino acids. Germline loops: CDR1 MNHNS, CDR2 SASEGT. The DNA of the CDR3 is TGTGCCAGCAGTGGAGGACAGAAGCTTAATGAAAAACTGTTTTTT. Residues: CASSGGQKLNEKLFF.

The CDR3 protein is CSARVREGDTEAFF. The CDR3 DNA is TGCAGTGCTAGAGTTAGGGAGGGGGACACTGAAGCTTTCTTT. The chain couples TRBV20-1 to TRBJ1-1, with D perhaps matching TRBD1 (6 bases). This CDR3 comprises 14 residues. Germline-derived CDR1 and CDR2 are DFQATT and SNEGSKA (reference sequence). The V gene lost 1 base and the J gene lost 3 bases, with 12 bases spanning the gap.

This clonotype appeared many times. The V gene is TRBV12-3 or TRBV12-4, the J gene TRBJ1-1; D call uncertain. The CDR3 length is 15 residues. Trimming removed 3 bases from V and 3 bases from J, with 14 bases in between. The CDR3 DNA follows: TGTGCCAGCAGTTTGTACTTTCAGGCGGACACTGAAGCTTTCTTT. It is translated as CASSLYFQADTEAFF.

The chain joins TRBV4-2 to TRBJ2-3; 8 bases match TRBD2. The trim removed 0 bases at V and 4 bases at J, leaving 9 bases unmatched. The germline V gene encodes CDR1 LGHNA and CDR2 YNFKEQ. The CDR3 runs 17 residues. CDR3 region: CASSQDLERETADTQYF. CDR3 bases: TGTGCCAGCAGCCAAGATTTGGAGCGGGAGACGGCAGATACGCAGTATTTT.

This clonotype was detected ten times or more. The CDR3 spells CASRLPDRLNNEQFF. In DNA, the CDR3 is TGTGCCAGCAGACTTCCCGACAGGTTAAACAATGAGCAGTTCTTC. The chain couples TRBV6-2 or TRBV6-3 to TRBJ2-1; D is possibly TRBD1 (6 bases). There are 15 residues in the CDR3. Trimming took off 6 bases at V and 5 bases at J, with 17 bases between the two ends. Germline loops: CDR1 MNHEY, CDR2 SVGEGT.

This clonotype turned up a few times. The V call is TRBV15, the J call TRBJ1-2; D remains unclear. From germline, CDR1 is LNHNV and CDR2 YYDKDF (reference sequence). The CDR3 spans 15 residues. Trimming took 0 bases from V and 2 from J, leaving 10 bases between them. The CDR3 nucleotides read TGTGCCACCAGCAGAGATTTAGCGGGAAACTATGGCTACACCTTC. It yields the protein CATSRDLAGNYGYTF.